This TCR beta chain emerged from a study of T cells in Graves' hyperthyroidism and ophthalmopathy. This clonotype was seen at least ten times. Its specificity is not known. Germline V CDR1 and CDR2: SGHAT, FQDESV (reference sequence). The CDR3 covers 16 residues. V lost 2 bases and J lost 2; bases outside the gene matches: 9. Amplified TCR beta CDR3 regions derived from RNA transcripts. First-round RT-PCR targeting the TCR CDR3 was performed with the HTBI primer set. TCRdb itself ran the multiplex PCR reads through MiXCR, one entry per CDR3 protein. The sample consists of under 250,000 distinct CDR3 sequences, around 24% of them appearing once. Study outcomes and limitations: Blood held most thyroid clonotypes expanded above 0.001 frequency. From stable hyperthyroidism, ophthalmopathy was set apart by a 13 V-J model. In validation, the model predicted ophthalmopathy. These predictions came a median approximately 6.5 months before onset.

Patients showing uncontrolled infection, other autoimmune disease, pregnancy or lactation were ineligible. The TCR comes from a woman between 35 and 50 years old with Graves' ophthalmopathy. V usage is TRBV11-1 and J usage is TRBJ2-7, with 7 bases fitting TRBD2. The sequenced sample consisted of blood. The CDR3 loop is CASSLRGEYLPYEQYF. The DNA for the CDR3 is TGTGCCAGCAGCTTACGGGGGGAATATCTACCCTACGAGCAGTACTTC.